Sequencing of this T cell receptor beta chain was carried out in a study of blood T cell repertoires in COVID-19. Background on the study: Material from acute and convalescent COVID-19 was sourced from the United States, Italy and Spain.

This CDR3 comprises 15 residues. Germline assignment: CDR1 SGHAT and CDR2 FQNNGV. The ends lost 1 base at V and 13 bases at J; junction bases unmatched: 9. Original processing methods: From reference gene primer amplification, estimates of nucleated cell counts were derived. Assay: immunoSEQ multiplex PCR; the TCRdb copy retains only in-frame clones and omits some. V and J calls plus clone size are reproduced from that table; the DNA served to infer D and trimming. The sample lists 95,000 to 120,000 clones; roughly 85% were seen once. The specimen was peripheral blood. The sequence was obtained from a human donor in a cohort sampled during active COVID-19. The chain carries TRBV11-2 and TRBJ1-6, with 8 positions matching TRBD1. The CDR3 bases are TGTGCCAGCAGCTTAGGGGGGACAGGCCCATTTCCCCTCCACTTT. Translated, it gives CASSLGGTGPFPLHF.